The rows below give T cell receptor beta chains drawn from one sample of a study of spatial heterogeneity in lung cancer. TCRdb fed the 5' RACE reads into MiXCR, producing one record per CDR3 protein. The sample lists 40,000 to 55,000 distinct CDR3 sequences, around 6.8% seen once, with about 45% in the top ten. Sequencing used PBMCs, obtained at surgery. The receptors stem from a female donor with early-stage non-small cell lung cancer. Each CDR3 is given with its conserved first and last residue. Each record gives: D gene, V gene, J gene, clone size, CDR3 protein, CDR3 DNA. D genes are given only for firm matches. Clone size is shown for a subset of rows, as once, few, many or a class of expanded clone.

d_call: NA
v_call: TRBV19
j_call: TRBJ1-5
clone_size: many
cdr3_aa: CASSIESNQPQHF
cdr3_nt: TGTGCCAGTAGTATAGAAAGCAATCAGCCCCAGCATTTT

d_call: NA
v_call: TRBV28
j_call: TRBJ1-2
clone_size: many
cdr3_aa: CASSAGTRGNYGYTF
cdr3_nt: TGTGCCAGCAGCGCCGGGACCCGGGGGAACTATGGCTACACCTTC

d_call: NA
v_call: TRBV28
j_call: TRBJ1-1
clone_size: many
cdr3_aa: CASSSFRGRNTEAFF
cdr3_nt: TGTGCCAGCAGTTCCTTTAGGGGGAGGAACACTGAAGCTTTCTTT

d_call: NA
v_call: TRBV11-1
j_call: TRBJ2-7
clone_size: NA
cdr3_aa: CASSLFGKQYF
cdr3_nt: TGTGCCAGCAGCTTATTCGGCAAGCAGTACTTC

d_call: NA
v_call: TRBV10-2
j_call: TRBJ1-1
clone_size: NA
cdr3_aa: CASSESGDTKAFF
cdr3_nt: TGCGCCAGCAGTGAGTCGGGGGACACGAAAGCTTTCTTT

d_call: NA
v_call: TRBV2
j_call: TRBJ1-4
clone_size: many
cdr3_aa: CASNLTPRNEKLFF
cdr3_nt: TGTGCCAGCAACTTGACACCAAGGAATGAAAAACTGTTTTTT

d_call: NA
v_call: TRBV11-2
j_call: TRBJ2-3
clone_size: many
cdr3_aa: CASSPGTRADTQYF
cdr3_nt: TGTGCCAGCAGCCCGGGGACTCGGGCAGATACGCAGTATTTT

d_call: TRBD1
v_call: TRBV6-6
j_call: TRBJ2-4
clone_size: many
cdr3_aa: CASSFWTGLAKNIQYF
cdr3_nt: TGTGCCAGCAGTTTTTGGACAGGTCTGGCCAAAAACATTCAGTACTTC

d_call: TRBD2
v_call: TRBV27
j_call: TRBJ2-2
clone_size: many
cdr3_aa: CASSLGSVAGPGELFF
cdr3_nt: TGTGCCAGCAGTTTAGGGTCGGTAGCGGGGCCCGGGGAGCTGTTTTTT

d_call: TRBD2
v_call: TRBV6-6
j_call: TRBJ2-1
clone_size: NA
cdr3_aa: CASRRTSGGAYEQFF
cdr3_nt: TGTGCCAGCAGACGTACTAGCGGGGGGGCCTATGAGCAGTTCTTC

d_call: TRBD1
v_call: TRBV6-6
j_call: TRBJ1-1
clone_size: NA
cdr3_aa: CASSQGTGDTEAFF
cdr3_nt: TGTGCCAGCAGTCAAGGGACAGGGGACACTGAAGCTTTCTTT

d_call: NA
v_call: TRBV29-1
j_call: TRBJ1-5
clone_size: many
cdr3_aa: CSVEEDVGPQHF
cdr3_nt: TGCAGCGTTGAAGAGGACGTAGGGCCCCAGCATTTT

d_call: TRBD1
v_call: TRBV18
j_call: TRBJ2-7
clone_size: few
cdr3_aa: CASSPTFRDRPADEQYF
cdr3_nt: TGTGCCAGCTCACCCACTTTTCGGGACAGGCCTGCGGACGAGCAGTACTTC

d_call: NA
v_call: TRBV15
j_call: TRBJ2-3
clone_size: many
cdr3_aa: CATSRQLSTDTQYF
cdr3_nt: TGTGCCACCAGCAGACAGCTTAGCACAGATACGCAGTATTTT

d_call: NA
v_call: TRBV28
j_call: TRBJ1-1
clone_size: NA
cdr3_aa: CARDGLSEAFF
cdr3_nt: TGTGCCAGGGACGGACTCTCTGAAGCTTTCTTT

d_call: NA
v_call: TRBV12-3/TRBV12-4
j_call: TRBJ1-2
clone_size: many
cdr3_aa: CASSIQLTGDGYTF
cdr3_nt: TGTGCCAGCAGTATACAACTCACAGGAGATGGCTACACCTTC

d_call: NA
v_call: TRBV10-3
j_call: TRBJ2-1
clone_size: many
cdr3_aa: CATTTANEQFF
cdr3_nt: TGTGCCACCACGACTGCGAATGAGCAGTTCTTC

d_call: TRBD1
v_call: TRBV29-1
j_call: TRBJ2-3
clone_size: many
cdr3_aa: CSVTGGASDTQYF
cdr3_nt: TGCAGCGTCACAGGGGGCGCGTCAGATACGCAGTATTTT

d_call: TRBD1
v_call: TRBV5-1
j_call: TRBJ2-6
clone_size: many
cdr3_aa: CASSATGNGANVLTF
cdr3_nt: TGCGCCAGCAGCGCGACAGGGAATGGGGCCAACGTCCTGACTTTC

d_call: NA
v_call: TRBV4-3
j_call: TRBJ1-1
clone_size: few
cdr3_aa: CASSQDQGRAEAFF
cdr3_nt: TGCGCCAGCAGCCAAGATCAGGGTAGAGCTGAAGCTTTCTTT